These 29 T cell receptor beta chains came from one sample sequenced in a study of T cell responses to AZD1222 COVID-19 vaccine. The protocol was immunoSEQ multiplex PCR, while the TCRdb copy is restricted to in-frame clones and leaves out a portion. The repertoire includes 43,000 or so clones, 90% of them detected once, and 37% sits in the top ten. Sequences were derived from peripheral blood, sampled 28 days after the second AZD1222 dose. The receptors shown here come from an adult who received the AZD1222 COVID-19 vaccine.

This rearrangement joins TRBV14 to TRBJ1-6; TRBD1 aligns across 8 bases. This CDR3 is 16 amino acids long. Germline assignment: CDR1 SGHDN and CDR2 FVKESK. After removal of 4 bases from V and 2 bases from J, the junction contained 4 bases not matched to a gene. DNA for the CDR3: TGTGCCAGCAGCCTAATACAGGGGGCCTATAATTCACCCCTCCACTTT. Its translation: CASSLIQGAYNSPLHF. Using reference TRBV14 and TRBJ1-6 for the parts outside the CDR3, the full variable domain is EAGVTQFPSHSVIEKGQTVTLRCDPISGHDNLYWYRRVMGKEIKFLLHFVKESKQDESGMPNNRFLAERTGGTYSTLKVQPAELEDSGVYFCASSLIQGAYNSPLHFGNGTRLTVT.

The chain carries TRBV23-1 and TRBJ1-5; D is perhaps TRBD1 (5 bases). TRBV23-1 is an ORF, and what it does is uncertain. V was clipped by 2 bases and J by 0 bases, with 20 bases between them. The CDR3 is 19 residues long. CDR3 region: CASSQAPDTKPYSNQPQHF. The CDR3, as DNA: TGCGCCAGCAGTCAAGCCCCGGACACGAAACCCTATAGCAATCAGCCCCAGCATTTT.

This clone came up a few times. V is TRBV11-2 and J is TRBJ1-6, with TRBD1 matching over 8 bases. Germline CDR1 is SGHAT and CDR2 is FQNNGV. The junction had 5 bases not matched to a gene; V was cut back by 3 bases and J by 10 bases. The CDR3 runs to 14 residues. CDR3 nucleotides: TGTGCCAGCAGCTTTAAACAGGGGGTATCACCCCTCCACTTT. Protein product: CASSFKQGVSPLHF.

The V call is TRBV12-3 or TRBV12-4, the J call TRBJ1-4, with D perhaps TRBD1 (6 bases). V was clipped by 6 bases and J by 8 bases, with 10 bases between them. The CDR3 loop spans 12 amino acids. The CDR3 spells CASRDRGEKLFF. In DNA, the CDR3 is TGTGCCAGCAGGGACAGAGGCGAAAAACTGTTTTTT.

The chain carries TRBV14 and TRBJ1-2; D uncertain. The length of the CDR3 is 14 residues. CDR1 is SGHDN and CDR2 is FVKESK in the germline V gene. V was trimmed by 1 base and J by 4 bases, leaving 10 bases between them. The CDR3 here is CASSQGGRVYGYTF. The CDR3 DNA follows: TGTGCCAGCAGCCAAGGCGGACGGGTCTATGGCTACACCTTC.

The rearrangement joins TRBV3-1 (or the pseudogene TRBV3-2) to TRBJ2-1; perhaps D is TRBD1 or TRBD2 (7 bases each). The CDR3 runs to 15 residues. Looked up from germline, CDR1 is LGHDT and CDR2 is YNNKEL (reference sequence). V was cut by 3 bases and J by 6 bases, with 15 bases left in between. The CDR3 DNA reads TGTGCCAGCAGCCAGGGGAGGGGGCTAAGCAATGAGCAGTTCTTC. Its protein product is CASSQGRGLSNEQFF.

The CDR3 DNA reads TGTGCCAGTAGGCCATCCGGGACAGGGGGCTGGGACAATCAGCCCCAGCATTTT. Protein product: CASRPSGTGGWDNQPQHF. The rearrangement links TRBV19 to TRBJ1-5, with 12 bases matching TRBD1. Trimming removed 6 bases from V and 3 bases from J; junction bases left unmatched: 12. CDR3 length equals 18 residues. Germline V CDR1 and CDR2: LNHDA, SQIVND (reference sequence).

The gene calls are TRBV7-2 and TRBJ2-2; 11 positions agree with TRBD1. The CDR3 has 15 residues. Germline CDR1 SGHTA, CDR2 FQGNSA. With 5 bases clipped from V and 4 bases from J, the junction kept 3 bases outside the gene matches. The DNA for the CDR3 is TGTGCCAGCAGCCCCGGGACAGGGGGCACCGGGGAGCTGTTTTTT. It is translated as CASSPGTGGTGELFF.

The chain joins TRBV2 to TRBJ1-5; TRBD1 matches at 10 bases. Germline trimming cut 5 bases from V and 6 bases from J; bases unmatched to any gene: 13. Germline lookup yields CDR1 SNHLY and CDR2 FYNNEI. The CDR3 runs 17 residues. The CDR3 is CASSLPAIGTGAQPQHF. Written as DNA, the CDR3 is TGTGCCAGCAGTTTACCCGCTATCGGGACAGGGGCTCAGCCCCAGCATTTT.

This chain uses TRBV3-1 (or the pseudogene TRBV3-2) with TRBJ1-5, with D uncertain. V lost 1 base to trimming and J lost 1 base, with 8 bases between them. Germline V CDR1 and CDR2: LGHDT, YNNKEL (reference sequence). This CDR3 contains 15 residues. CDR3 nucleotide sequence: TGTGCCAGCAGCCAAGGGGCCCAGAGCAATCAGCCCCAGCATTTT. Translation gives CASSQGAQSNQPQHF.

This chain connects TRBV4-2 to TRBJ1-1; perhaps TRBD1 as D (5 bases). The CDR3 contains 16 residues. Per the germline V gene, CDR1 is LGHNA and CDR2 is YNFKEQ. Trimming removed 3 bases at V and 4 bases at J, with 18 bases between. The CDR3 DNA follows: TGTGCCAGCAGCCAGGAGTATCCGGGGGTGGGCACTGAAGCTTTCTTT. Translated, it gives CASSQEYPGVGTEAFF.

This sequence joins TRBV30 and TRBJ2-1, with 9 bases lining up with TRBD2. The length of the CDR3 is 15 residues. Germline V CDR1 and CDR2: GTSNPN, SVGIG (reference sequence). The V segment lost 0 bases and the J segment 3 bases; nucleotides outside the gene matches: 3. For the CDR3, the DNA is TGTGCCTGGAGTGTTTCTAGCGGGAACTACAATGAGCAGTTCTTC. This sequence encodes CAWSVSSGNYNEQFF.

In DNA, the CDR3 is TGCGCCAGCAGCTTGGAGACAGGAGGGACAGGGCCCCAGCATTTT. Translation gives CASSLETGGTGPQHF. The chain couples TRBV5-1 to TRBJ1-5; 8 positions agree with TRBD1. Trimming took 0 bases from V and 9 from J; bases not matched to a gene: 8. The CDR3 spans 15 residues. CDR1 and CDR2 from the germline V gene are SGHRS and YFSETQ.

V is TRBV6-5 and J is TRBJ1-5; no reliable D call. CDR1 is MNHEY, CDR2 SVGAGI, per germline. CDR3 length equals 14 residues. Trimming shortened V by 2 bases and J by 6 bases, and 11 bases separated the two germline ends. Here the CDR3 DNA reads TGTGCCAGCAGTTACGACCAGTCGGGTCAGCCCCAGCATTTT. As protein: CASSYDQSGQPQHF.

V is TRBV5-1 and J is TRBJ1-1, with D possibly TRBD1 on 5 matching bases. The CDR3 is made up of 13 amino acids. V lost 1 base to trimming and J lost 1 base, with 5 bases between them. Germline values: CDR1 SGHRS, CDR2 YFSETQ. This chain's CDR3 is CASSLTGNTEAFF. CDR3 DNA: TGCGCCAGCAGCTTGACAGGGAACACTGAAGCTTTCTTT.

In nucleotides, the CDR3 is TGTGCCAGCAGCCCCGGGACAGGGAATCAGCCCCAGCATTTT. The encoded protein is CASSPGTGNQPQHF. This rearrangement joins TRBV7-9 to TRBJ1-5; TRBD1 matches 9 bases. J was trimmed by 4 bases and V by 5 bases; bases with no gene match: 3. Germline assignment: CDR1 SEHNR and CDR2 FQNEAQ (reference sequence). The CDR3 is 14 residues long.

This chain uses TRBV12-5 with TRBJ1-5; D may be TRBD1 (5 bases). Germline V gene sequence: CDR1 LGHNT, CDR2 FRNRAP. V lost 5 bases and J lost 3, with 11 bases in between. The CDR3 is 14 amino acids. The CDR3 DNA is TGTGCTAGTGGTCCGGGACGGTTCAATCAGCCCCAGCATTTT. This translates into CASGPGRFNQPQHF.

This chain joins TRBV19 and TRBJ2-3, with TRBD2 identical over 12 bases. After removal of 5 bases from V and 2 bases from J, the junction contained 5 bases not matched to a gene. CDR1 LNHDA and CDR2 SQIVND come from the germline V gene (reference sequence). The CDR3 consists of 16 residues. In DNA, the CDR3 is TGTGCCAGTAGTCAGGCTAGCGGGGGGGCCACAGATACGCAGTATTTT. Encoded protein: CASSQASGGATDTQYF.

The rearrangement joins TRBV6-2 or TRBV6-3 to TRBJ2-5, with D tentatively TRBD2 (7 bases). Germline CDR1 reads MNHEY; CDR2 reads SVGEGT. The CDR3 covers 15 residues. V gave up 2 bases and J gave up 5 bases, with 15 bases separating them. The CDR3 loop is CASSYGSGGRETQYF. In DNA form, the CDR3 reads TGTGCCAGCAGTTACGGATCGGGGGGCCGTGAGACCCAGTACTTC.

The CDR3 sequence: CASSLVGGSGYGYTF. CDR3 bases: TGTGCCAGCAGCTTAGTGGGAGGGTCGGGCTATGGCTACACCTTC. This chain connects TRBV7-2 to TRBJ1-2, with no clear D. Germline V gene data show CDR1 as SGHTA and CDR2 as FQGNSA. The CDR3 spans 15 residues. V was shortened by 1 base and J by 4 bases, with 13 bases between the two germline ends. The entire variable domain, with the rest obtained from reference TRBV7-2 and TRBJ1-2, is as follows: GAGVSQSPSNKVTEKGKDVELRCDPISGHTALYWYRQSLGQGLEFLIYFQGNSAPDKSGLPSDRFSAERTGGSVSTLTIQRTQQEDSAVYLCASSLVGGSGYGYTFGSGTRLTVV.

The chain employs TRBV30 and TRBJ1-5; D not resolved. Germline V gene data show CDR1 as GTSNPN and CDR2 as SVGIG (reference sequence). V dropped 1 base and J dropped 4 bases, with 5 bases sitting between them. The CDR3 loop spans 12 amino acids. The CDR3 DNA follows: TGTGCCTGGAGTGAAACTAATCAGCCCCAGCATTTT. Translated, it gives CAWSETNQPQHF.

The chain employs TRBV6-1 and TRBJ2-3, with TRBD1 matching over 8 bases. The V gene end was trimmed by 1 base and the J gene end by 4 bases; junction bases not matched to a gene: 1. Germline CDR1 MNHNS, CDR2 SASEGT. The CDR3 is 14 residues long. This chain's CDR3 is CASSEGQGPDTQYF. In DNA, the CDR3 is TGTGCCAGCAGTGAAGGACAGGGGCCAGATACGCAGTATTTT.

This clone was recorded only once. Written as DNA, the CDR3 is TGTGCCAGCAGCTTGTACGGGAGGAGTAATGAAAAACTGTTTTTT. Its translation: CASSLYGRSNEKLFF. V and J are TRBV5-6 and TRBJ1-4; the D is unclear. The CDR3 has 15 amino acids. Germline V lookup: CDR1 SGHDT, CDR2 YYEEEE. The germline V and J ends were trimmed by 1 base and 4 bases, with 11 bases remaining between them.

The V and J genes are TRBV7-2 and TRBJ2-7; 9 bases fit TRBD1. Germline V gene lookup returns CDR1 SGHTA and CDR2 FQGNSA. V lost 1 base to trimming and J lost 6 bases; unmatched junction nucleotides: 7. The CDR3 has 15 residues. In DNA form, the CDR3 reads TGTGCCAGCAGCTTAGAGCCGACAGGGGGTCGCGAGCAGTACTTC. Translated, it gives CASSLEPTGGREQYF.

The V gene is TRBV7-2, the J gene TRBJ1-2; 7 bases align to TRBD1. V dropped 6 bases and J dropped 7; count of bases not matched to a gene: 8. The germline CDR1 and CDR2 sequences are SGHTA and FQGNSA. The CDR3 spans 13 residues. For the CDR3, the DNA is TGTGCCAGCAGACCAGGGGGTCAAAGTGGCTACACCTTC. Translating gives CASRPGGQSGYTF.

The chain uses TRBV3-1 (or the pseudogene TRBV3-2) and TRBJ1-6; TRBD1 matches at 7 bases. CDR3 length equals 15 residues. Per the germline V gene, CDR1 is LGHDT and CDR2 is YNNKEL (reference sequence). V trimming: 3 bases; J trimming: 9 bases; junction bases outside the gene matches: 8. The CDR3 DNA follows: TGTGCCAGCAGCCATGATTCAGGGGGGACTTCACCCCTCCACTTT. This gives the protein CASSHDSGGTSPLHF.

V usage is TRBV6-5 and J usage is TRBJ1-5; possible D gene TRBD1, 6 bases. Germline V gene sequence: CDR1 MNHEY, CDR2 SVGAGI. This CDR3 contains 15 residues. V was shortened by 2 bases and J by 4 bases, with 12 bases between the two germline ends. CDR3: CASSYAGTPNQPQHF. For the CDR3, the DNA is TGTGCCAGCAGTTACGCCGGGACACCTAATCAGCCCCAGCATTTT.

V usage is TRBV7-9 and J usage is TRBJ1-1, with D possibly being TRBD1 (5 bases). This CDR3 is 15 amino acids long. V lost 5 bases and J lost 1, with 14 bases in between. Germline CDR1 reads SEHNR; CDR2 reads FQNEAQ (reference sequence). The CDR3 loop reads CASSGISDKNTEAFF. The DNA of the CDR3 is TGTGCCAGCAGCGGAATCTCGGACAAGAACACTGAAGCTTTCTTT.

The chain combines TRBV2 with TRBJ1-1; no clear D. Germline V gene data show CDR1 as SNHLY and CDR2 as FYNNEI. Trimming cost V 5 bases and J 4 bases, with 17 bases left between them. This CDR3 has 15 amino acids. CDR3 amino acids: CASSTPGKRGTEAFF. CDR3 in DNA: TGTGCCAGCAGTACCCCGGGAAAGCGGGGCACTGAAGCTTTCTTT.